The subject of this entry is one T cell receptor (beta chain). What antigen it recognizes has not been identified. Base qualities are not recorded, but no much larger clone differs from it by a single base. The CDR3 holds 11 amino acids from the cysteine to the phenylalanine. The kept DNA is CDR3 alone, 33 bases in frame from the first base. CDR1 is given as MNHNS and CDR2 as SASEGT, both from the germline V gene. Trimming costs V 4 bases and J 4 bases, and their ends lie 5 bases apart. This specimen comes from a study of OX40 agonist ivuxolimab in advanced cancers. Context from the whole study: Ivuxolimab was a fully human IgG2 agonistic monoclonal antibody targeting the costimulatory receptor OX40 (CD134). Intravenous ivuxolimab was administered to patients every 2 weeks at six dose levels: 0.01, 0.1, 0.3, 1.5, 3 and 10 mg/kg. Of the approximately 50 patients in dose escalation, about 20 had hepatocellular carcinoma, about 15 had melanoma, 9 had renal cell carcinoma and 9 had head and neck cancer. In the dose-escalation cohort, 70% to 90% of patients were male, and the mean age was roughly 60 years with a range of roughly 23 to 79. Patients were allowed to have had prior anti-PD-1, anti-PD-L1 or anti-CTLA-4 therapy, and approximately 40% of the dose-escalation patients had previously received checkpoint inhibitors. Partial responses were achieved by three dose-escalation patients, of whom one had hepatocellular carcinoma and two had cutaneous melanoma. The purpose of peripheral TCRbeta sequencing was to test whether ivuxolimab changed TCR sequence diversity and led to clonal T-cell expansion. The paper covers the monotherapy dose-escalation part of the phase I ivuxolimab trial, which included N ≈ 52 patients.

The research as a whole found: Low levels of normalized T-cell clonal expansion were also seen in some nonresponding patients. Which antigens the clonally expanded peripheral T cells were specific for was not determined. In partial responders in the 0.1-3.0 mg/kg groups, normalized peripheral clonal expansion was found to be among the lowest, especially among CD8+ T cells. On average, CD8+ T cells showed more expanded clones than CD4+ T cells after ivuxolimab. At doses from 0.1 to 3.0 mg/kg, clonal expansion was seen in both CD4+ and CD8+ blood T cells between baseline and week 6.

For sequencing of the TCRbeta CDR3 region, genomic DNA was extracted from the sorted cells. The immunoSEQ Assay was used for sequencing of TCRbeta CDR3 regions. TCRdb took over this immuneACCESS table, retaining in-frame rearrangements with V and J assigned. Such tables are incomplete; in checked studies, under half of the missing clones stem from an unresolved V gene, and the remainder is unexplained. Present in this sample are tens of thousands of clones, 85% to 90% of which were seen just once. The top ten hold around 2% of the sample. The trial excluded patients who had a history of autoimmune disease or were on systemic immunosuppression. Peripheral blood for TCR sequencing was drawn from every dose cohort at baseline, at cycle 4 day 1 and at cycle 7 day 1. Samples came from an open-label, multicenter, first-in-human phase I dose-escalation trial of ivuxolimab. Adults with locally advanced or metastatic head and neck squamous cell, hepatocellular, melanoma or renal cell carcinoma were enrolled in the trial. CD4+ and CD8+ T cells were sorted separately from peripheral blood before TCR sequencing.

The clonotype originates from an adult with an advanced solid tumor such as melanoma, head and neck, liver or kidney cancer. Sample: CD4+ or CD8+ T cells sorted from blood, taken in a trial of the OX40 agonist ivuxolimab. The chain is assembled from TRBV6-1 and TRBJ2-7, with the D gene not clear enough to name. The CDR3 loop reads CASSGKYEQYF. The nucleotide sequence reads TGTGCCAGCAGTGGAAAATACGAGCAGTACTTC.